This T cell receptor (beta chain) was identified during a study of cytomegalovirus exposure and HLA in healthy donors. Donors in the study were healthy people who gave bone marrow. In the case of this clone: Its target is unknown.

PCR employed 60 Vbeta and 13 Jbeta primers. TCRdb's table, derived via immunoSEQ multiplex PCR, lists solely in-frame clones and lacks some. The sample lists 200,000 or so clones; more than 80% were seen once. Regarding the study as a whole: The study listed approximately 160 cytomegalovirus-associated TCR beta chains. A previous analysis found most TCR beta V segments productive roughly 87% or roughly 30% of the time.

Trimming took 5 bases from V and 3 from J, leaving 14 bases between them. Germline V gene lookup returns CDR1 MNHNS and CDR2 SASEGT. This CDR3 contains 14 residues. This TCR was sampled from a man in his thirties or forties in good health and CMV-seronegative. The specimen was PBMCs. The genes are TRBV6-1 and TRBJ2-7; tentatively, D is TRBD1 (6 bases). The CDR3 loop is CASSQQGKGYEQYF. For the CDR3, the DNA is TGTGCCAGCAGTCAACAGGGAAAGGGCTACGAGCAGTACTTC.